This T cell receptor (beta chain) was recovered during a study of blood T cell repertoires in COVID-19. Germline CDR1 KGHDR, CDR2 SFDVKD. The CDR3 extends over 15 amino acids. V was clipped by 4 bases and J by 3 bases; unmatched bases: 5. This table comes from immunoSEQ multiplex PCR, and its TCRdb copy is limited to in-frame clones, with some not included. The sample shows about 110,000 clones, 81% of them seen only once. This clonotype was obtained from a man older than 75 with acute or convalescent COVID-19. V and J are TRBV24-1 and TRBJ2-1; 7 nucleotides line up with TRBD2. The sample consisted of peripheral blood. The CDR3 loop is CATSDSTSIYNEQFF. In DNA, the CDR3 is TGTGCCACCAGTGACTCGACTAGCATCTACAATGAGCAGTTCTTC.